The sequence of this T cell receptor beta chain was determined in a study of blood T cell repertoires in COVID-19. The CDR3 loop spans 12 amino acids. Germline assignment: CDR1 MNHEY and CDR2 SMNVEV (reference sequence). V was shortened by 8 bases and J by 2 bases, with 10 bases between the two germline ends. Assay: immunoSEQ multiplex PCR; the TCRdb copy retains only in-frame clones and omits some. The data hold over 250,000 clones, with roughly 90% observed a single time. The chain links TRBV27 to TRBJ2-7, with a tentative D call TRBD2 (5 bases). Sequenced material: PBMCs or T cells enriched from blood (not recorded which). The source is a woman between 18 and 30 years old who had recovered from COVID-19. CDR3 in amino acids: CASGFGTYEQYF. Written as DNA, the CDR3 is TGTGCCAGCGGATTCGGGACCTACGAGCAGTACTTC.